This entry concerns a single T cell receptor (beta chain). Its antigen is currently not known. No much larger clone exists at a distance of one base, and base qualities are not known. From the cysteine through the phenylalanine, the CDR3 covers 16 amino acids. The sequence is cut down to CDR3 DNA, 48 bases in frame from base 1. This record comes from a study of cytomegalovirus exposure and HLA in healthy donors (dated by TCRdb to 2015 to 2018). Turning to the overall study: An earlier analysis of 587 of the donors reported 250 to 300 Gb of sequence data and some 120 million unique TCR beta sequences from about 200 million T cells. Of the roughly 410 genotyped donors, 75% to 85% were placed in the genetic ancestry cluster associated with self-reported Caucasian donors. A later genetic analysis used genome-wide SNP genotypes for about three fifths of the 666 donors, treating that subset as a discovery cohort. To study patterns of TCR occurrence, a later analysis re-analyzed previously published TCR beta repertoires from 500 to 850 donors and added high-resolution HLA genotyping. All discovery cohort repertoires had been generated on a single sequencing platform. The study used immunosequencing to profile the T cell repertoires of about 670 subjects and linked those repertoires to cytomegalovirus serostatus. Typing coverage varied by locus: roughly 629-640 donors for A, B, C, DRB1 and DQB1; approximately 520 for DQA1; around 570 for DPA1; approximately 450 for DPB1. The study aimed to test whether cataloging public T cell receptors could reveal signatures of past pathogen exposure. An early release that covered roughly 600 HLA-typed donors contained around 300 gigabases of sequencing data and tens of millions of unique TCR sequences. Class I and class II HLA loci were covered by the typing at four-digit resolution. In an earlier analysis of more than 550 of the donors, high-throughput TCR beta sequencing was used to judge whether each TCR beta V gene segment behaved as functional or pseudogenic. To predict cytomegalovirus infection status, the study combined high-throughput TCR immunosequencing, statistical association of individual TCRs with disease status, and machine learning. In the later analysis, no new phenotypic data were used to find candidate immune exposures; instead, reliance was placed on TCR beta sequences and their occurrence across donors. Four or five DR-DQ haplotypes were handled as single units for association and clustering, since linkage in the cohort was strong. Donor age, sex, ethnicity and CMV serostatus were compiled alongside the repertoire data. Among around 400 genotyped donors of the cohort, an average of 235,054 unique TCR beta nucleotide sequences were sequenced per donor, roughly 20% of them non-productive. A separate validation cohort of roughly 130 different subjects was used in addition to the roughly 640-subject first cohort. Findings and caveats that apply to the study as a whole: The authors suggested that the approach could potentially be extended to other disease states and immunological phenotypes. The earlier analysis of a few hundred of the donors excluded around 17 rarely observed V segments, including chromosome 9 orphons, because counts were too low. Because some donors lacked HLA typing at each locus, the association tests relied only on the typed subset. Assigning TCR associations to individual alleles was difficult when HLA alleles, especially DR and DQ, strongly co-occurred. Linkage disequilibrium might explain the correlated functional status among segregating V segments, but an unknown experimental factor could not be ruled out. A cluster of highly shared sequence variants was judged likely to represent a technical artifact of the sequencing pipeline. A further reported finding was that TCR beta sequences accurately predicted the HLA-A and HLA-B alleles for most subjects in the first cohort. A later analysis found that TCR association rates varied across HLA loci, with DRB1 alleles showing the most associated TCRs and HLA-C alleles the fewest. Some IMGT-functional V segments, including TRBV6-2 and TRBV6-3, could not be told apart with the 87-base-pair reads, so those segments were excluded. The only immune exposure information available for the cohort was CMV serostatus. This cohort had only TCR beta chains sequenced, and the lack of alpha or paired-chain data limited which features could be detected. A later analysis found that most CMV-associated TCR beta chains appeared HLA-restricted, with HLA associations seemingly driven largely by CMV exposure. The study listed 150 to 200 TCR beta chains as associated with cytomegalovirus. A later analysis reported that several top co-occurrence clusters appeared linked to parvovirus B19, influenza, CMV and Epstein-Barr virus. Most TCR sequences were observed very rarely across donors, whereas some public TCRs were present in many individuals. In a later genetic analysis, a missense DCLRE1C variant was associated with V-gene and J-gene trimming of TCR beta chains, and the association was replicated in an independent cohort. In an earlier analysis of some 540 of the donors, most TCR beta V segments appeared in productive rearrangements about 87% or about 30% of the time, broadly matching IMGT annotations. Compared with the roughly 600-donor mean, donors in an Asian-associated ancestry cluster had fewer N-insertions in productive TCRs, according to a later genetic analysis. The classifier was reported to diagnose cytomegalovirus status with high specificity and sensitivity in both the original cohort and the validation cohort. In vitro tests confirmed that a few of the cytomegalovirus-associated TCR beta chains recognize cytomegalovirus antigens. Roughly uniform sequencing depth across donors was assumed in presence/absence analyses, although this assumption may not hold. In a later analysis, 16,951 TCR beta sequences were associated with specific HLA alleles at a false discovery rate of 0.05. Compared with equally common non-associated chains, HLA-associated TCR beta chains in a later analysis were more clonally expanded and had lower generation probabilities.

In total, approximately 690 healthy bone marrow donors made up the cohort. At the time of sampling, every cohort member was nominally healthy, though immune exposures that went unrecorded were likely present. CMV serostatus was positive for 289 and negative for about 55% of the roughly 670 cohort members, and was not recorded for this donor. A peripheral blood sample was provided by each donor, and peripheral blood mononuclear cells were used for TCR beta sequencing. The Qiagen DNeasy Blood Extraction Kit was used to extract genomic DNA from the blood cell samples. The library was obtained by the immunoSEQ multiplex PCR assay. For the multiplex PCR, a mixture combining 60 forward primers for TCR Vbeta segments and 13 reverse primers for TCR Jbeta segments was used. Amplification of the CDR3 region of rearranged TCR beta genes was performed with a multiplex PCR assay on genomic DNA. The amplified TCR beta libraries were sequenced on the Illumina HiSeq System as 87-base-pair reads. In the original analysis: Across the 666 repertoires, a later analysis counted 80 million or so unique TCR beta chains, around 11 million of which were shared by at least two donors. Raw reads were error-corrected and collapsed into unique sequences by a nearest-neighbor algorithm in which closely related sequences were merged to remove PCR and sequencing errors. V, D and J gene segments were assigned by aligning CDR3 sequences to IMGT reference sequences. For a sequence to be retained, a match of at least six nucleotides to both a V gene segment and a J gene segment was required. A rearrangement was called productive if the CDR3 had no stop codons and remained in frame with V and J, and every other rearrangement was called non-productive. CDR3 was defined by IMGT convention, running from the second conserved V-encoded cysteine to the conserved J-encoded phenylalanine. In an earlier analysis of roughly 580 of the donors, sequences lacking an unambiguous match to a single V gene segment were excluded. In an earlier analysis of several hundred of the donors, V segments were called functional above 56.7% productive rearrangements and were called segregating when the between-donor standard deviation exceeded 5%. A statistical classification framework was developed to diagnose cytomegalovirus status using the catalog of TCR beta chain sequences. V and J gene assignment, in a later analysis, came from comparing TCR nucleotide sequences with IMGT/GENE-DB human TR gene sequences. A later analysis assigned CDR3 sequences and most-parsimonious VDJ recombination scenarios with the TCRdist pipeline. In a later analysis, each TCR beta chain was defined by its CDR3 amino acid sequence together with its V-gene family, and reads lacking a unique V-gene family were excluded. A later analysis removed several hundred highly shared, low-generation-probability nucleotide sequences to deal with suspected cross-contamination and a sequencing artifact. In a later analysis, a clonal expansion index for each public chain was calculated from normalized within-repertoire ranks of inferred template counts. In a later analysis, generation probabilities were computed using a VDJ recombination model fitted to out-of-frame rearrangements, and the results were checked against IGoR. A later analysis scored TCR-TCR, TCR-HLA and TCR-CMV co-occurrence with hypergeometric tests, applying a repertoire-size bias correction to TCR pairs. False discovery rates were estimated in a later analysis by permuting HLA or CMV assignments 20 times. In a later analysis, co-occurring TCRs were grouped using DBSCAN, with TCRdist sequence similarity added in when clustering inside HLA-allele-positive subsets. Co-occurrence clustering excluded repertoires with fewer than 30,000 or more than 120,000 public chains, plus five with anomalous nucleotide sharing. TCRdb re-hosts the immuneACCESS table, in-frame sequences only. Its copies lack some clones; in the studies checked, an unresolved V gene accounts for under half of them, and the cause for the rest is not known. D and trimming were read from the DNA, whereas the V and J calls and clone size are those reported in that table. This sample lists 150,000 to 200,000 clones; approximately 79% were detected once. The ten largest make up roughly 2% of the sample.

The sequenced sample was PBMCs. The chain couples TRBV21-1 to TRBJ1-2. TRBV21-1 is shown as a pseudogene. The sequence was collected from a human donor in good health. DNA sequence: TGTGCCAGCAGCAATTGGAATGGAGAAACTAACTATGGCTACACCTTC. Translated, it reads CASSNWNGETNYGYTF.